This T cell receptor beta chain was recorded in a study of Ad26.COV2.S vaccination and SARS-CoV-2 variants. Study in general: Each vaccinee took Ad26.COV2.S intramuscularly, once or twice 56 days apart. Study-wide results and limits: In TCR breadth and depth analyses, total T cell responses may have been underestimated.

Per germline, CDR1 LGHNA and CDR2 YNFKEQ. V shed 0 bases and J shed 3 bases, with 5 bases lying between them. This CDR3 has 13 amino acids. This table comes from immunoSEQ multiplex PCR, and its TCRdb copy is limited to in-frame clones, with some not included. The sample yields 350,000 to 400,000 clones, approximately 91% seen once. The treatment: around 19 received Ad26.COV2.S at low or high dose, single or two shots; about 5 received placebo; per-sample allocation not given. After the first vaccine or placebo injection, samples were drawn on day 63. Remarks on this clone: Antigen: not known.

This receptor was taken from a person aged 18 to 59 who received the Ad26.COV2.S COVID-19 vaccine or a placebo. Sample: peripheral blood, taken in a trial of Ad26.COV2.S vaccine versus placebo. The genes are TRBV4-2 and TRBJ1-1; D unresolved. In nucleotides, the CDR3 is TGTGCCAGCAGCCAAGACTCGGACACTGAAGCTTTCTTT. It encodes CASSQDSDTEAFF.